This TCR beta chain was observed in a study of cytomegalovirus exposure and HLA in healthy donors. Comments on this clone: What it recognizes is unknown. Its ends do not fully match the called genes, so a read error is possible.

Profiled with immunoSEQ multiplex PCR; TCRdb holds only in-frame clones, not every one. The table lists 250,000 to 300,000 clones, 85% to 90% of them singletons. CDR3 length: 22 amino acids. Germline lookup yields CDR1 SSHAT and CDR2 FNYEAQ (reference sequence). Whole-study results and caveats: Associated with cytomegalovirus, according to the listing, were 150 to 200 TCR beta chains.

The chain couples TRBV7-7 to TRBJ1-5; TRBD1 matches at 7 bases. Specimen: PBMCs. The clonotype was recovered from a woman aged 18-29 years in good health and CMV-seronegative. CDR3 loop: CASTDRVLFSFSRDYSNQPQHF. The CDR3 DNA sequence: TGTGCTAGCACCGACAGGGTTTTGTTTTCGTTCAGCCGAGATTATAGCAATCAGCCCCAGCATTTT.